Below, 14 T cell receptor beta chains from the same sample are listed, as sequenced in a study of CD8+ T cells in alopecia areata. Isolated RNA was reverse transcribed into cDNA used as the sequencing template. The repertoire was sequenced with immunoSEQ multiplex PCR; TCRdb's copy has only in-frame clones and lacks some. This repertoire shows some 150,000 clones, about 88% found once; its top ten account for 13%. Treatment noted: oral pan-JAK inhibitor, 5-10 mg twice daily. Specimen: CD8+ T cells sorted from blood, collected at week 4, from a patient treated with tofacitinib. The receptors here all came from a human donor with alopecia areata.

The CDR3 loop is CASSEGQGIEKLFF. CDR3 in DNA: TGTGCCAGCAGCGAAGGGCAGGGGATTGAAAAACTGTTTTTT. The chain joins TRBV9 to TRBJ1-4; D may be TRBD1 (6 bases). This CDR3 region has 14 residues. V was trimmed by 3 bases and J by 7 bases, leaving 13 bases between them. The V gene's germline CDR1 is SGDLS and CDR2 YYNGEE. Full variable domain (rest looked up from reference TRBV9 and TRBJ1-4): DSGVTQTPKHLITATGQRVTLRCSPRSGDLSVYWYQQSLDQGLQFLIQYYNGEERAKGNILERFSAQQFPDLHSELNLSSLELGDSALYFCASSEGQGIEKLFFGSGTQLSVL.

The rearrangement joins TRBV30 to TRBJ2-7, with TRBD1 matching 7 bases. The CDR3 is 13 amino acids. Germline V gene data show CDR1 as GTSNPN and CDR2 as SVGIG (reference sequence). Trimming cost V 4 bases and J 1 base; bases outside gene matches: 4. The CDR3 coding sequence is TGTGCCTGGACTACAGGGGATTCCTACGAGCAGTACTTC. Encoded protein: CAWTTGDSYEQYF.

The chain couples TRBV27 to TRBJ2-7; 8 nucleotides agree with TRBD2. The junction had 7 bases not matched to a gene; V was cut back by 8 bases and J by 4 bases. Germline V gene lookup returns CDR1 MNHEY and CDR2 SMNVEV (reference sequence). This CDR3 region has 13 residues. The CDR3 sequence: CASCAGGAYEQYF. CDR3 nucleotide sequence: TGTGCCAGCTGTGCGGGGGGCGCTTACGAGCAGTACTTC.

In DNA, the CDR3 is TGCAGCGTTGTTGTGGGCTACGAGCAGTACTTC. Amino acid sequence: CSVVVGYEQYF. The rearrangement links TRBV29-1 to TRBJ2-7; D is ambiguous. The ends were cut back, 4 bases at V and 3 bases at J, with 7 bases in the middle. Germline CDR1 SQVTM, CDR2 ANQGSEA. The length of the CDR3 is 11 residues.

In regard to this clone: The same CDR3 can be traced to other DNA sequences in this sample. This chain links TRBV27 with TRBJ1-1; D remains unclear. The germline V gene encodes CDR1 MNHEY and CDR2 SMNVEV (reference sequence). The CDR3 contains 11 residues. Between the trimmed V and J ends, which lost 6 bases and 3 bases, there was a span of 5 bases. In nucleotides, the CDR3 is TGTGCCAGCAGGTCATACACTGAAGCTTTCTTT. Protein product: CASRSYTEAFF.

The V call is TRBV13, the J call TRBJ1-4; D may be TRBD1 (6 bases). Germline CDR1 PRHDT, CDR2 FYEKMQ (reference sequence). The CDR3 is made up of 13 amino acids. V gave up 3 bases and J gave up 8 bases, with 10 bases separating them. The CDR3 nucleotides are TGTGCCAGCAGCTTGGATACAGGGGAAAAACTGTTTTTT. Protein product: CASSLDTGEKLFF.

This chain uses TRBV29-1 with TRBJ2-1; D ambiguous. The germline gives CDR1 SQVTM, CDR2 ANQGSEA. V was trimmed by 2 bases and J by 4 bases, leaving 6 bases between them. CDR3 length: 12 residues. The CDR3 region is CSVEYGYNEQFF. CDR3 DNA: TGCAGCGTTGAATACGGATACAATGAGCAGTTCTTC.

This clone showed up just once. The chain employs TRBV5-1 and TRBJ2-7, with 8 bases aligning to TRBD2. The CDR3 runs 15 residues. Germline CDR1 is SGHRS and CDR2 is YFSETQ. Unmatched junction bases numbered 4, after V lost 0 bases and J lost 2 bases. The CDR3 DNA sequence: TGCGCCAGCAGCTTGGCCTCAGCGGGAGCCTACGAGCAGTACTTC. As protein: CASSLASAGAYEQYF.

In DNA, the CDR3 is TGTGCCAGCAGTCTCCTAGCGGGAGGCTTGAATACGCAGTATTTT. Translating it yields CASSLLAGGLNTQYF. J is TRBJ2-3 and V is TRBV6-5; 11 bases are shared with TRBD2. J lost 7 bases, V lost 5 bases, and 8 bases had no gene match. This CDR3 region has 15 residues. Germline CDR1 reads MNHEY; CDR2 reads SVGAGI.

This chain connects TRBV21-1 to TRBJ2-7; TRBD2 is taken as the D call from the table, unchecked against the DNA. TRBV21-1 is a recognized pseudogene. CDR3 length equals 11 residues. The CDR3 DNA sequence: TGTGCCAGCAGCTTATCCTACGAGCAGTACTTC. Protein sequence: CASSLSYEQYF.

The chain combines TRBV19 with TRBJ2-1, with 7 positions matching TRBD1. Germline V gene data show CDR1 as LNHDA and CDR2 as SQIVND (reference sequence). The CDR3 runs to 12 residues. V lost 7 bases, J lost 7 bases, and 4 bases stayed unmatched. CDR3 in amino acids: CASTDRANEQFF. The CDR3 nucleotides read TGTGCCAGTACCGACAGGGCAAATGAGCAGTTCTTC.

V and J are TRBV5-6 and TRBJ2-7; 12 nucleotides align to TRBD2. V was pared by 0 bases and J by 3 bases, with 10 bases of the junction left unmatched. In germline, CDR1 is SGHDT, CDR2 YYEEEE. This CDR3 comprises 18 residues. CDR3: CASSLALAGGPLFYEQYF. Here the CDR3 DNA reads TGTGCCAGCAGCTTGGCCCTAGCGGGAGGGCCCTTGTTCTACGAGCAGTACTTC.

V and J are TRBV27 and TRBJ2-5, with 7 bases aligning to TRBD2. CDR1 is MNHEY, CDR2 SMNVEV, per germline (reference sequence). Trimming cost V 7 bases and J 0 bases; bases outside gene matches: 8. CDR3 size: 15 residues. CDR3 loop: CASTASGMYQETQYF. CDR3 sequence (DNA): TGTGCCAGCACCGCAAGCGGGATGTACCAAGAGACCCAGTACTTC.

The gene calls are TRBV5-1 and TRBJ1-2; tentative D call: TRBD1 (5 bases). The V end lost 1 base, the J end lost 10 bases, and 17 bases lay between the germline ends. This CDR3 comprises 14 residues. In germline, CDR1 is SGHRS, CDR2 YFSETQ. CDR3 bases: TGCGCCAGCAGCTTGACCGGGGCCCCAAGGGACTACACCTTC. This encodes CASSLTGAPRDYTF.